Below, 13 T cell receptor beta chains from the same sample are listed, as sequenced in a study of T cells in Graves' hyperthyroidism and ophthalmopathy. There were TCR beta CDR3 regions amplified from RNA transcripts. When the TCR CDR3 underwent first-round RT-PCR, the HTBI primer set was used. TCRdb re-analysed the multiplex PCR reads in MiXCR, keeping a single row per CDR3 protein. The profile shows over 350,000 distinct CDR3 sequences, roughly 18% of them singletons. Sample: blood. These receptors were taken from a man aged 18 to 35 with Graves' ophthalmopathy.

This clonotype has a count of ten or more. V usage is TRBV7-9 and J usage is TRBJ1-5, with TRBD1 identical over 8 bases. This CDR3 region has 15 residues. V lost 1 base and J lost 9; bases outside the gene matches: 8. Per the germline V gene, CDR1 is SEHNR and CDR2 is FQNEAQ (reference sequence). The CDR3 DNA follows: TGTGCCAGCAGCTTAGGGACAGGGACTCTTAGGCCCCAGCATTTT. This encodes CASSLGTGTLRPQHF.

At least ten counts were recorded for this clonotype. V and J are TRBV20-1 and TRBJ2-7; perhaps TRBD1 as D (5 bases). Germline loops: CDR1 DFQATT, CDR2 SNEGSKA (reference sequence). CDR3 size: 12 residues. Trimming shortened V by 5 bases and J by 0 bases, and 8 bases separated the two germline ends. Written as DNA, the CDR3 is TGCAGTGCTCAAGACAGCTCCTACGAGCAGTACTTC. This codes for CSAQDSSYEQYF.

This sequence joins TRBV4-1 and TRBJ2-7; either TRBD1 or TRBD2 may supply D (5 bases each). The germline V gene has CDR1 MGHRA and CDR2 YSYEKL. The ends were cut back, 7 bases at V and 1 base at J, with 11 bases in the middle. The CDR3 is made up of 13 amino acids. The CDR3 region is CASTGTSSYEQYF. CDR3 nucleotides: TGCGCCAGCACCGGGACCTCTTCCTACGAGCAGTACTTC.

The V call is TRBV6-1, the J call TRBJ2-5; TRBD1 matches at 7 bases. Germline trimming cut 10 bases from V and 5 bases from J; bases unmatched to any gene: 16. Germline CDR1 and CDR2: MNHNS and SASEGT. The CDR3 spans 15 residues. The CDR3 bases are TGTGCCACTAGGGAAGGGGGCTTTGGTCGGGAGACCCAGTACTTC. This encodes CATREGGFGRETQYF.

This clonotype was seen only a few times. The chain combines TRBV5-1 with TRBJ2-2; the D is unclear. Germline CDR1 and CDR2: SGHRS and YFSETQ. This CDR3 spans 16 amino acids. The V gene lost 4 bases and the J gene lost 4 bases, with 17 bases spanning the gap. This chain's CDR3 is CASSHGPTDLTGELFF. The CDR3 DNA follows: TGCGCCAGCAGCCACGGTCCCACCGACCTCACCGGGGAGCTGTTTTTT. The full variable domain, in which reference TRBV5-1 and TRBJ2-2 provide the parts outside the CDR3, is KAGVTQTPRYLIKTRGQQVTLSCSPISGHRSVSWYQQTPGQGLQFLFEYFSETQRNKGNFPGRFSGRQFSNSRSEMNVSTLELGDSALYLCASSHGPTDLTGELFFGEGSRLTVL.

In this sample, this clonotype turned up many times. This chain connects TRBV18 to TRBJ1-2; 7 positions agree with TRBD1. Trimming took 4 bases from V and 3 from J; bases not matched to a gene: 5. The CDR3 consists of 14 residues. Germline CDR1 KGHSH, CDR2 LQKENI. CDR3 DNA: TGTGCCAGCTCACTTACAGACAGGGACTATGGCTACACCTTC. Translating it yields CASSLTDRDYGYTF.

The chain has TRBV12-3 or TRBV12-4 and TRBJ2-3; a weak D match, TRBD2 (7 bases). The CDR3 has 14 amino acids. The V gene lost 5 bases and the J gene lost 8 bases, with 17 bases spanning the gap. The CDR3 loop is CASSEEGGQGTQYF. The CDR3 DNA sequence: TGTGCCAGCAGTGAAGAGGGGGGGCAGGGTACGCAGTATTTT.

This clonotype has at least ten counts. This chain connects TRBV20-1 to TRBJ2-7; 7 bases align to TRBD1. This CDR3 contains 15 residues. V dropped 0 bases and J dropped 5; count of bases not matched to a gene: 10. CDR1 and CDR2 (germline): DFQATT, SNEGSKA (reference sequence). Here the CDR3 DNA reads TGCAGTGCTAGAGATCCAGGACAGGCATTCCACGAGCAGTACTTC. Translating it yields CSARDPGQAFHEQYF.

This clonotype was detected ten times or more. CDR3 sequence: CASSRGFPDTQYF. Written as DNA, the CDR3 is TGTGCCAGCAGTCGGGGGTTCCCAGATACGCAGTATTTT. This sequence joins TRBV2 and TRBJ2-3; D is possibly TRBD2 (6 bases). CDR1 and CDR2 from the germline V gene are SNHLY and FYNNEI. This CDR3 is built from 13 residues. V was pared by 5 bases and J by 4 bases, with 10 bases between.

A few counts support this clonotype. The chain couples TRBV5-1 to TRBJ1-4; D is ambiguous. Trimming cost V 4 bases and J 2 bases, with 9 bases left between them. Germline assignment: CDR1 SGHRS and CDR2 YFSETQ. The CDR3 spans 14 residues. CDR3 amino acids: CASSLSGTNEKLFF. CDR3 DNA: TGCGCCAGCAGCCTGTCCGGGACTAATGAAAAACTGTTTTTT.

This clonotype was detected ten times or more. V gene TRBV12-3 or TRBV12-4 combines with J gene TRBJ1-2, with D tentatively TRBD1 (5 bases). V was shortened by 2 bases and J by 2 bases, with 6 bases between the two germline ends. The CDR3 is made up of 13 amino acids. CDR3 DNA sequence: TGTGCCAGCAGTTTAAAGGGGAACTATGGCTACACCTTC. Its protein product is CASSLKGNYGYTF.

This clonotype occurred many times. This chain uses TRBV20-1 with TRBJ2-2; a possible D gene is TRBD2 (5 bases). Germline V CDR1 and CDR2: DFQATT, SNEGSKA (reference sequence). Trimming shortened V by 3 bases and J by 0 bases, and 8 bases separated the two germline ends. This CDR3 region has 14 residues. The CDR3 nucleotides are TGCAGTGCTAGCGGGGTTTCGAACACCGGGGAGCTGTTTTTT. The encoded protein is CSASGVSNTGELFF.

This clonotype was counted at least ten times. The V gene is TRBV20-1, the J gene TRBJ2-2; D remains unclear. This CDR3 has 14 residues. CDR1 and CDR2 (germline): DFQATT, SNEGSKA (reference sequence). Trimming removed 0 bases at V and 4 bases at J, with 9 bases between. DNA of the CDR3: TGCAGTGCTAGAGAGAACAGTCTCACCGGGGAGCTGTTTTTT. Its protein product is CSARENSLTGELFF.